This entry lists 24 T cell receptor beta chains sequenced from one sample in a study of CXCR3-negative and CXCR3-positive naive CD8 T cells. Researchers prepared the TRB cDNA libraries using 5' RACE with UMI labels. TCRdb reprocessed the 5' RACE reads, with one entry per CDR3 protein and no DNA. This table lists 100,000 to 150,000 distinct CDR3 sequences. Sequences were obtained from naive CXCR3- CD8+ T cells from blood. The subset was: CD45RO-CCR7+CD27+CD95- naive CD8+ T cells lacking CXCR3 (TNR3-). Receptors originate from a human donor in good health. Some clones in this sample may be carry-over from other donors' samples.

The chain employs TRBV29-1 and TRBJ2-2. Germline CDR1 and CDR2: SQVTM and ANQGSEA. The CDR3 spans 11 residues. CDR3 in amino acids: CSVGDGGELFF.

The chain has TRBV29-1 and TRBJ2-2; absent DNA, TCRdb's TRBD1 call cannot be checked. Looked up from germline, CDR1 is SQVTM and CDR2 is ANQGSEA. The CDR3 sequence is 12 residues long. CDR3 protein: CSGEWGTGELFF.

The chain employs TRBV28 and TRBJ2-1. Looked up from germline, CDR1 is MDHEN and CDR2 is SYDVKM. There are 12 residues in the CDR3. The CDR3 is CASSRRRNEQFF.

V is TRBV28 and J is TRBJ2-6. This CDR3 spans 14 amino acids. Germline CDR1 and CDR2: MDHEN and SYDVKM. CDR3 region: CASSRSSWTNVLTF.

The chain couples TRBV7-9 to TRBJ2-5; lacking DNA, the TRBD1 call made by TCRdb goes unchecked. The germline V gene encodes CDR1 SEHNR and CDR2 FQNEAQ (reference sequence). The CDR3 is 16 residues long. CDR3 sequence: CASSPQGGKSSRTQYF.

The chain is built from TRBV29-1 and TRBJ2-7. Germline assignment: CDR1 SQVTM and CDR2 ANQGSEA. The CDR3 extends over 11 amino acids. Here the CDR3 reads CSVGLSNEQYF.

The chain joins TRBV5-1 to TRBJ2-7; TCRdb names TRBD2, which stays unverified in the absence of DNA. The CDR3 has 18 residues. From germline, CDR1 is SGHRS and CDR2 YFSETQ. This chain's CDR3 is CASSLEASGGAGRYEQYF.

The rearrangement links TRBV24-1 to TRBJ2-2; TCRdb picks TRBD1, but there is no DNA to check that call. The germline V gene has CDR1 KGHDR and CDR2 SFDVKD. This CDR3 has 15 residues. The CDR3 is CATSDRGWDTGELFF.

The chain joins TRBV12-3 or TRBV12-4 to TRBJ2-1; TCRdb's D gene call, TRBD2, goes unchecked for lack of DNA. This CDR3 has 13 residues. The CDR3: CATGWRELDEQLF.

The chain's CDR3 is CASSTPTSGEYEQYF. The chain carries TRBV13 and TRBJ2-7; checking the TCRdb D call of TRBD2 is not possible without DNA. Germline V lookup: CDR1 PRHDT, CDR2 FYEKMQ (reference sequence). The CDR3 runs 15 residues.

This chain connects TRBV7-9 to TRBJ2-2; TCRdb outputs TRBD2, but without DNA this stays unchecked. Germline CDR1 and CDR2: SEHNR and FQNEAQ (reference sequence). This CDR3 has 17 residues. The CDR3 sequence is CASSLDLGLAGTGELFF. Based on the CDR3 plus reference TRBV7-9 and TRBJ2-2, the full variable domain is DTGVSQNPRHKITKRGQNVTFRCDPISEHNRLYWYRQTLGQGPEFLTYFQNEAQLEKSRLLSDRFSAERPKGSFSTLEIQRTEQGDSAMYLCASSLDLGLAGTGELFFGEGSRLTVL.

This rearrangement joins TRBV12-3 or TRBV12-4 to TRBJ1-5. The CDR3 has 13 residues. CDR3 residues: CASSSGTTGAQHF.

The genes are TRBV10-2 and TRBJ2-7; TCRdb's assignment of TRBD2 cannot be checked, as there is no DNA. Per germline, CDR1 WSHSY and CDR2 SAAADI. This CDR3 region has 12 residues. CDR3 region: CASSVGGTEQYF.

The chain is built from TRBV9 and TRBJ2-1; TCRdb's D call, TRBD2, is unchecked because there is no DNA. From germline, CDR1 is SGDLS and CDR2 YYNGEE. This CDR3 comprises 16 residues. The CDR3: CASSVDISGSYNEQFF. Drawing the rest from reference TRBV9 and TRBJ2-1, the complete variable domain is DSGVTQTPKHLITATGQRVTLRCSPRSGDLSVYWYQQSLDQGLQFLIQYYNGEERAKGNILERFSAQQFPDLHSELNLSSLELGDSALYFCASSVDISGSYNEQFFGPGTRLTVL.

The gene calls are TRBV7-9 and TRBJ1-1. The germline V gene encodes CDR1 SEHNR and CDR2 FQNEAQ (reference sequence). This CDR3 has 13 residues. The CDR3 sequence is CASSQGRPTEAFF.

The chain uses TRBV7-9 and TRBJ1-5; with no DNA, the TCRdb D assignment of TRBD1 cannot be verified. The V gene's germline CDR1 is SEHNR and CDR2 FQNEAQ (reference sequence). This CDR3 spans 16 amino acids. CDR3 amino acids: CASSPIKTGSNQPQHF.

This chain connects TRBV29-1 to TRBJ1-2; the D gene TCRdb calls, TRBD1, cannot be checked with no DNA. CDR3 length: 13 residues. Germline-derived CDR1 and CDR2 are SQVTM and ANQGSEA. The CDR3 sequence is CSAHSGGNNGYTF.

The genes are TRBV28 and TRBJ1-5; TCRdb returns TRBD1, unconfirmable since there is no DNA. The germline V gene has CDR1 MDHEN and CDR2 SYDVKM. The length of the CDR3 is 16 residues. This chain's CDR3 is CASSSDRASGYQPQHF.

The chain joins TRBV4-2 to TRBJ2-7; checking the TCRdb D call of TRBD1 is not possible without DNA. The CDR3 contains 15 residues. Germline lookup yields CDR1 LGHNA and CDR2 YNFKEQ. The CDR3 region is CASSQGWDRAYEQYF.

The V call is TRBV27, the J call TRBJ2-1; TCRdb's assignment of TRBD2 cannot be checked, as there is no DNA. Germline assignment: CDR1 MNHEY and CDR2 SMNVEV (reference sequence). This CDR3 spans 14 amino acids. The CDR3 loop is CASRTSGIYNEQFF.

CDR3 sequence: CASVKRGSRVGDEQYF. The chain has TRBV6-2 or TRBV6-3 and TRBJ2-7; TCRdb lists TRBD1, though no DNA is available to test this call. The CDR3 sequence is 16 residues long. Germline values: CDR1 MNHEY, CDR2 SVGEGT.

V and J are TRBV12-3 or TRBV12-4 and TRBJ2-1; the D gene TCRdb calls, TRBD1, cannot be checked with no DNA. The CDR3 covers 13 residues. The CDR3 sequence: CASSPGQADEQFF.

V gene TRBV6-5 combines with J gene TRBJ2-3. Germline CDR1 is MNHEY and CDR2 is SVGAGI. The CDR3 is 16 residues long. This CDR3 reads CASSYSTGKTTDTQYF.

The chain carries TRBV20-1 and TRBJ1-4; the TRBD1 assignment by TCRdb is unverifiable without DNA. Germline loops: CDR1 DFQATT, CDR2 SNEGSKA (reference sequence). The CDR3 contains 14 residues. CDR3 residues: CSATRDRGYEKLFF.